This TCR beta chain was recovered during a study of CD8+ T cells in alopecia areata. Study background: Each day, treated patients took oral tofacitinib twice, at 5 to 10 mg per dose.

Documented treatment: oral pan-JAK inhibitor, 5-10 mg twice daily. RNA was isolated and reverse transcribed to cDNA, the sequencing template. TCRdb's table, derived via immunoSEQ multiplex PCR, lists solely in-frame clones and lacks some. This table has 200,000 or so clones, 43% appearing once. Sample: CD4+ T cells sorted from blood, taken at approximately week 39, from a patient treated with tofacitinib. The receptor was derived from a human donor with alopecia areata.

The chain's CDR3 is CASSQAPTPGANVLTF. CDR3 DNA: TGCGCCAGCAGCCAAGCGCCCACCCCTGGGGCCAACGTCCTGACTTTC. This rearrangement joins TRBV4-3 to TRBJ2-6; D unclear. This CDR3 has 16 residues. Germline assignment: CDR1 LGHNA and CDR2 YSLEER. The ends were cut back, 1 base at V and 2 bases at J, with 9 bases in the middle.